This TCR beta chain was documented in a study of metastatic and nonmetastatic thyroid tumors. Study overall: A comparison of repertoires was made across blood and tumor or nodule tissue from malignant and benign thyroid patients.

Source study methods: Between-group CDR3 differences, defined by clinicopathological status, yielded a distant-metastasis classifier for papillary thyroid cancer. TCRdb reprocessed the PCR reads via MiXCR. It is TCRdb's table, rather than the study itself, that gives the V and J calls and clone size. The sample yields roughly 30,000 clones, roughly 4% seen once. Nobody among the patients had been given any treatment before thyroid surgery. With regard to this clone: As yet, its antigen is unknown. In the same sample, other DNA sequences code for this CDR3.

V lost 3 bases, J lost 0 bases, and 0 bases stayed unmatched. Per germline, CDR1 WNHNN and CDR2 SYGVQD (reference sequence). This CDR3 spans 14 amino acids. General study results and limits: Reportedly, malignant thyroid tumors had significantly higher TCR beta diversity than benign nodules, in blood and tumor.

This TCR was sampled from a male donor with papillary thyroid cancer or a benign thyroid nodule (not recorded which). Some clones in this sample may be carry-over from other donors' samples. Specimen: blood. The chain carries TRBV10-1 and TRBJ2-7; the match to TRBD2 covers 9 bases. The CDR3 bases are TGCGCCAGCAGTGATAGCGGGAGCTCCTACGAGCAGTACTTC. As protein: CASSDSGSSYEQYF.